The next 9 T cell receptor beta chains were all read from a single sample in a study of T cells in Graves' hyperthyroidism and ophthalmopathy. The TCR beta CDR3 regions underwent amplification using RNA transcripts as the source. The HTBI primer set served for first-round RT-PCR of the TCR CDR3. TCRdb re-derived calls from the multiplex PCR reads in MiXCR, one entry per CDR3 protein. The sample consists of some 620,000 distinct CDR3 sequences, around 16% of them appearing once. Input material: blood. These receptor sequences come from a woman aged 30 to 39 with Graves' hyperthyroidism.

On this clonotype: A much larger clone lies a single base off, so this may be a read error. This rearrangement joins TRBV28 to TRBJ1-1; maybe TRBD1 (5 bases). This CDR3 has 16 residues. V was trimmed by 8 bases and J by 1 base, leaving 20 bases between them. Germline CDR1 is MDHEN and CDR2 is SYDVKM. The CDR3 reads CASGTHQGRGNTEAFF. The CDR3 DNA follows: TGTGCCAGCGGAACCCATCAGGGAAGGGGGAACACTGAAGCTTTCTTT.

Many counts were recorded for this clonotype. The V gene is TRBV28, the J gene TRBJ2-7; 8 bases map to TRBD1. CDR1 MDHEN and CDR2 SYDVKM come from the germline V gene. This CDR3 comprises 14 residues. The trim removed 7 bases at V and 3 bases at J, leaving 8 bases unmatched. CDR3 sequence reads: CASKSRQGIYEQYF. In DNA form, the CDR3 reads TGTGCCAGCAAATCCAGACAGGGGATCTACGAGCAGTACTTC.

This clonotype was observed a handful of times. The chain employs TRBV7-2 and TRBJ2-5; 8 nucleotides match TRBD1. The trim removed 1 base at V and 4 bases at J, leaving 8 bases unmatched. The CDR3 totals 16 residues. Germline loops: CDR1 SGHTA, CDR2 FQGNSA. The CDR3: CASSLGGTGGGETQYF. The CDR3 bases are TGTGCCAGCAGCTTAGGCGGGACAGGAGGAGGAGAGACCCAGTACTTC.

Ten or more counts support this clonotype. The chain has TRBV27 and TRBJ2-7; D gene uncertain. CDR1 and CDR2 (germline): MNHEY, SMNVEV (reference sequence). V lost 2 bases and J lost 6, with 11 bases in between. CDR3 length equals 13 residues. The CDR3 sequence is CASSLVALGEQYF. The CDR3 DNA follows: TGTGCCAGCAGTTTAGTGGCGTTAGGCGAGCAGTACTTC.

This clonotype appeared many times. The genes are TRBV20-1 and TRBJ2-7; 10 bases agree with TRBD1. CDR3 length: 14 amino acids. Germline CDR1 reads DFQATT; CDR2 reads SNEGSKA (reference sequence). Losses at the gene ends were 2 bases for V and 3 bases for J; bases not matched to a gene: 4. The CDR3 DNA reads TGCAGTGCTAGAAGGGGACAGGGGCTCTACGAGCAGTACTTC. Translation: CSARRGQGLYEQYF.

This clonotype showed up many times. The chain links TRBV2 to TRBJ2-7; 8 bases map to TRBD1. The CDR3 sequence is 14 residues long. The V segment lost 4 bases and the J segment 3 bases; nucleotides outside the gene matches: 5. Germline CDR1 is SNHLY and CDR2 is FYNNEI. The CDR3 loop reads CASSAGQVDYEQYF. CDR3 nucleotides: TGTGCCAGCAGTGCGGGACAGGTAGACTACGAGCAGTACTTC.

This clonotype was seen ten or more times. The chain recombines TRBV29-1 with TRBJ2-7; D might be TRBD1 (5 bases). With 0 bases removed from V and 2 bases from J, the gap between germline ends came to 8 bases. Germline values: CDR1 SQVTM, CDR2 ANQGSEA. This CDR3 has 13 residues. The CDR3 here is CSVEDQTAYEQYF. In nucleotides, the CDR3 is TGCAGCGTTGAAGATCAGACAGCCTACGAGCAGTACTTC.

The rearrangement links TRBV20-1 to TRBJ2-2, with D perhaps TRBD1 (5 bases). The CDR3 totals 13 residues. Trimming shortened V by 2 bases and J by 4 bases, and 8 bases separated the two germline ends. The germline CDR1 and CDR2 sequences are DFQATT and SNEGSKA (reference sequence). The CDR3: CSARPQGTGELFF. The CDR3 coding sequence is TGCAGTGCTAGACCTCAGGGCACCGGGGAGCTGTTTTTT.

This clonotype was seen more than once but under ten times. CDR3 in amino acids: CASSREGNNEQFF. The CDR3 DNA is TGTGCCAGCAGTAGAGAGGGGAACAATGAGCAGTTCTTC. V and J are TRBV12-3 or TRBV12-4 and TRBJ2-1, with D perhaps assigned TRBD1 or TRBD2 (5 bases each). This CDR3 comprises 13 residues. Trimming removed 5 bases from V and 5 bases from J, with 10 bases in between.